A selection of T cell receptor beta chains follows, all from one sample in a study of cytomegalovirus exposure and HLA in healthy donors. Repertoires were generated with immunoSEQ multiplex PCR, while TCRdb's copy carries only in-frame clones and drops some. Of about 220,000 clones in the sample, more than 65% were seen once. The sequencing sample was made of PBMCs. The receptors shown here come from a woman in her twenties or thirties in good health and CMV-seronegative. Both conserved end residues are part of each CDR3. The order of the fields is clone size, V gene, J gene, CDR3 protein. Expanded clones get a size class; other rows say once, few or many, or leave the size out.

-,TRBV11-2,TRBJ1-1,CASSLFGTEAFF
-,TRBV2,TRBJ2-7,CASRLAGGQIEQYF
few,TRBV6-5,TRBJ2-1,CASSNRGKSYNEQFF
-,TRBV11-3,TRBJ1-4,CASGDSSTNEKLFF
-,TRBV19,TRBJ1-2,CASSHDSEYGYTF
-,TRBV7-9,TRBJ1-6,CASHSQPNSPLHF
-,TRBV5-1,TRBJ2-7,CASSHGTPLGEQYF
-,TRBV7-9,TRBJ2-2,CASSSKRLAGLLGPGELFF
-,TRBV5-1,TRBJ2-7,CASSLTVGRVEQYF
-,TRBV9,TRBJ2-7,CASSVGLGGETYEQYF
-,TRBV10-1,TRBJ2-3,CASSASGTDTQYF